This is a list of T cell receptor beta chains from one sample in a study of shared clonotypes between healthy human individuals. Data came from immunoSEQ multiplex PCR; TCRdb stores just in-frame clones and leaves some out. The sample contains about 820,000 clones, approximately 92% of which appear only once. Material for sequencing was naive CD8+ T cells sorted from blood. These receptors were collected from a man aged 25 to 45 in good health. Each CDR3 is given with its conserved first and last residue. A D gene is named only where the DNA matches it firmly. Where a row states a size, it is once, few, many or the class of an expanded clone; other rows omit it.

V,D,J,size,DNA,CDR3
TRBV6-5,NA,TRBJ1-2,NA,TGTGCCAGCAGTTACTCGTGGCACAGGGAAACATATGGCTACACCTTC,CASSYSWHRETYGYTF
TRBV6-5,TRBD2,TRBJ2-1,NA,TGTGCCAGCAGCCTTAGCGGGAGCTCCTACAATGAGCAGTTCTTC,CASSLSGSSYNEQFF
TRBV6-5,NA,TRBJ2-5,NA,TGTGCCAGCAGGCCCAGAGGAGTCGTAGAGACCCAGTACTTC,CASRPRGVVETQYF
TRBV11-2,NA,TRBJ2-1,NA,TGTGCCAGCAGCCTAGCGAGCTCCTACAATGAGCAGTTCTTC,CASSLASSYNEQFF
TRBV29-1,TRBD2,TRBJ2-7,NA,TGCAGCGTTGAAGTCCCTTGGACTAGCGGGAGGTACGAGCAGTACTTC,CSVEVPWTSGRYEQYF
TRBV5-6,NA,TRBJ2-7,once,TGTGCCAGCAGCTTGAGGACCCTAGCGATATACGAGCAGTACTTC,CASSLRTLAIYEQYF
TRBV11-2,NA,TRBJ2-7,NA,TGTGCCAGCAGCTTCGGGGGCTCCTACGAGCAGTACTTC,CASSFGGSYEQYF
TRBV27,NA,TRBJ2-7,NA,TGTGCCAGCAGTTACAGGAGTTCCTACGAGCAGTACTTC,CASSYRSSYEQYF
TRBV5-6,TRBD1,TRBJ2-7,once,TGTGCCAGCGTAGGGGGCAGGGTGGACGAGCAGTACTTC,CASVGGRVDEQYF
TRBV10-3,NA,TRBJ2-7,NA,TGTGCCATCAGTGGCCTTCAGCGCGAGCAGTACTTC,CAISGLQREQYF
TRBV7-8,NA,TRBJ2-7,few,TGTGCCAGCAGCCTCAACTACGAGCAGTACTTC,CASSLNYEQYF
TRBV11-2,TRBD2,TRBJ2-1,NA,TGTGCCAGCAGCTTAGTCGCTAGCGGGGACCACAATGAGCAGTTCTTC,CASSLVASGDHNEQFF
TRBV11-2,NA,TRBJ2-5,NA,TGTGCCAGCAGCCTACTGGAGACCCAGTACTTC,CASSLLETQYF
TRBV15,NA,TRBJ1-4,NA,TGTGCCACCAGCAGAGTGGCAATGGGCAGGGTTTATGAAAAACTGTTTTTT,CATSRVAMGRVYEKLFF
TRBV7-6,NA,TRBJ1-4,NA,TGTGCCAGCAGCTTAGAACTGAGTTCGGAACTGTTTTTT,CASSLELSSELFF
TRBV6-1,NA,TRBJ1-1,NA,TGTGCCAGCAGCGATATCTTGAACACTGAAGCTTTCTTT,CASSDILNTEAFF
TRBV7-2,NA,TRBJ2-7,NA,TGTGCCAGCAGCTTAGACCCGGGAGCCCACTCCTACGAGCAGTACTTC,CASSLDPGAHSYEQYF
TRBV9,TRBD2,TRBJ2-7,few,TGTGCCAGCAGCGTCGGCGGGAGTACGGGGGAGCAGTACTTC,CASSVGGSTGEQYF
TRBV27,NA,TRBJ2-3,NA,TGTGCCAGCAGTTTATCCTGGGCAGGAGATACGCAGTATTTT,CASSLSWAGDTQYF
TRBV7-9,NA,TRBJ1-2,NA,TGTGCCAGCAGCTTACTGTTTGGCGATACTATGGACTATGGCTACACCTTC,CASSLLFGDTMDYGYTF
TRBV4-1,TRBD1,TRBJ2-7,NA,TGCGCCAGCAGAAAATCAACAGGGGTCGGTACCCACGAGCAGTACTTC,CASRKSTGVGTHEQYF
TRBV11-2,NA,TRBJ2-7,NA,TGTGCCAGCAGCTTAGACCCAGGGACGGCCGAGCAGTACTTC,CASSLDPGTAEQYF
TRBV7-6,TRBD2,TRBJ2-7,NA,TGTGCCAGCAGCTACTCACTCGGGACTAGCCTTGACGAGCAGTACTTC,CASSYSLGTSLDEQYF
TRBV5-4,TRBD1,TRBJ2-7,once,TGTGCCAGCAGCCTGACAGGGGAGGCCTACGAGCAGTACTTC,CASSLTGEAYEQYF
TRBV5-1,TRBD2,TRBJ2-7,NA,TGCGCCAGCAGCTTGGGGCTAGCGGGAGAAGGCTACGAGCAGTACTTC,CASSLGLAGEGYEQYF
TRBV11-1,NA,TRBJ1-5,NA,TGTGCCAGCAGCTCTGGACAGACAAAACTCAATCAGCCCCAGCATTTT,CASSSGQTKLNQPQHF
TRBV7-9,NA,TRBJ2-7,NA,TGTGCCAGCAGCTTAGAGATCAGGGAACAGTACTTC,CASSLEIREQYF
TRBV7-8,NA,TRBJ2-1,NA,TGTGCCAGCAGCCGACAGGCCCCGAGCTCCTACAATGAGCAGTTCTTC,CASSRQAPSSYNEQFF
TRBV4-3,NA,TRBJ2-1,NA,TGCGCCAGCAGCCAAGATACGGGGGTATGGAATGAGCAGTTCTTC,CASSQDTGVWNEQFF
TRBV4-3,TRBD1,TRBJ1-1,NA,TGCGCCAGCAGCCAAGATCGGACAGGGAAGAACACTGAAGCTTTCTTT,CASSQDRTGKNTEAFF
TRBV10-3,NA,TRBJ1-4,NA,TGTGCCATCAGTGAGTCTGGGGATGAAAAACTGTTTTTT,CAISESGDEKLFF
TRBV15,TRBD1,TRBJ2-7,NA,TGTGCCACCAGCCTATTTCTAGGGACAGGGTACGAGCAGTACTTC,CATSLFLGTGYEQYF
TRBV7-7,TRBD2,TRBJ2-5,NA,TGTGCTAGCAGCTTTCTAGCGGGAGGAGGGCCAGGAGAGACCCAGTACTTC,CASSFLAGGGPGETQYF
TRBV6-5,NA,TRBJ2-3,NA,TGTGCCAGCAGTTACTACCGGGACTCAGATACGCAGTATTTT,CASSYYRDSDTQYF
TRBV7-9,NA,TRBJ2-7,few,TGTGCCAGCAGCCTTCCCCCGGCCGAGCAGTACTTC,CASSLPPAEQYF
TRBV6-1,NA,TRBJ2-7,NA,TGTGCCAGCAGTGAATTACCAGCGAGCTCCTACGAGCAGTACTTC,CASSELPASSYEQYF
TRBV15,NA,TRBJ2-7,NA,TGTGCCACCAGCAGAGGAGACACTAACCGAGACGAGCAGTACTTC,CATSRGDTNRDEQYF
TRBV25-1,NA,TRBJ2-3,NA,TGTGCCAGCAGTGAATTCGAGGGTTCCCTCCTCACAGATACGCAGTATTTT,CASSEFEGSLLTDTQYF
TRBV13,TRBD2,TRBJ2-1,once,TGTGCCAGTTTTTCCTACGCCTCCACGGGGGGGGAGCAGTTCTTC,CASFSYASTGGEQFF
TRBV27,NA,TRBJ2-1,once,TGTGCCAGCAGCCGCCAGGGGCGGATAATCTTC,CASSRQGRIIF
TRBV9,NA,TRBJ1-2,NA,TGTGCCAGCAGCGGGGCAGGGGTATATGGCTACACCTTC,CASSGAGVYGYTF
TRBV6-1,NA,TRBJ1-2,NA,TGTGCCAGCAGTGAAGAAGTTCCCTCTGCCGCTAATGGCTACACCTTC,CASSEEVPSAANGYTF
TRBV23-1,TRBD2,TRBJ2-1,NA,TGCGCCAGCAGTCAATCGGAGAGGACTAGTGGCGAGCAGTTCTTC,CASSQSERTSGEQFF
TRBV11-3,NA,TRBJ2-3,NA,TGTGCCAGCAGCTTAGGTCCTAGCGTTACAGATACGCAGTATTTT,CASSLGPSVTDTQYF
TRBV30,TRBD1,TRBJ2-2,NA,TGTGCCTGGAGTACCCCGGGCAGGGGGCTAGGGTCGGGCACCGGGGAGCTGTTTTTT,CAWSTPGRGLGSGTGELFF
TRBV14,TRBD1,TRBJ2-3,NA,TGTGCCAGCAGCCACTATCGGACAGGGTCTGGCACAGATACGCAGTATTTT,CASSHYRTGSGTDTQYF
TRBV6-5,NA,TRBJ1-2,NA,TGTGCCAGCAGCCCCTTGCTCCCGAACTATGGCTACACCTTC,CASSPLLPNYGYTF
TRBV30,TRBD1,TRBJ2-7,few,TGTGCCTGGGAACAGGGGGACGACGAGCAGTACTTC,CAWEQGDDEQYF
TRBV27,TRBD2,TRBJ2-1,NA,TGTGCCAGCACCCCCGGGACTAGCGGATACAATGAGCAGTTCTTC,CASTPGTSGYNEQFF